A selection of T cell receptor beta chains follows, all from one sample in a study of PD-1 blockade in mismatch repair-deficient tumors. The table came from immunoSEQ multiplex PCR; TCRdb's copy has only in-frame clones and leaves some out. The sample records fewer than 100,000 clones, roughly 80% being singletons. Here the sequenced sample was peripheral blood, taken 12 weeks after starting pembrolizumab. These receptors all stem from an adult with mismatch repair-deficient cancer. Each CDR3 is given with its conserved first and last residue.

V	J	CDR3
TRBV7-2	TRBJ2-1	CASSLARPTAHNEQFF
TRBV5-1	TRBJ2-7	CASSLAGWEQYF
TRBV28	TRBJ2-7	CASSLKTGGLYEQYF
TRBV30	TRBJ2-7	CAWNLQGANEQYF
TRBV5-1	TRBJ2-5	CASSRGLAGGPETQYF
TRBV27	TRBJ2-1	CASSPIFTGTNNEQFF
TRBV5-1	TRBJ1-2	CASSRQGTDYGYTF
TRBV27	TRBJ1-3	CASVGSGNTIYF
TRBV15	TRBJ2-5	CATSRQTGTMETQYF
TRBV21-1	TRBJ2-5	CASSIPGLAVLFNQYF
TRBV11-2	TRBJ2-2	CASSVLAGSNTGELFF
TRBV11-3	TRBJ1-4	CASSLGKGELFF
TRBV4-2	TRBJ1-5	CASSQGDRGDQPQHF
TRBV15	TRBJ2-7	CATSDPAGGHPYEQYF
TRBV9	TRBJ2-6	CASSAQGAGANVLTF
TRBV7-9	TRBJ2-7	CASSLGRRIAYEQYF
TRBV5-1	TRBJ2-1	CASSQGAGRSYNEQFF
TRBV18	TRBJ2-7	CASSRLAGGYEQYF
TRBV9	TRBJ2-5	CASSIGGRDIETQYF
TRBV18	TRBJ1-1	CASSPRATANTEAFF
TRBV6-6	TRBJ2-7	CASSAGTGSLDEQYF
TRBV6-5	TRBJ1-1	CASSQGRNTEAFF
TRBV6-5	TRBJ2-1	CASNQGVEQFF
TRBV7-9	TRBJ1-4	CASSSWGVPEKLFF
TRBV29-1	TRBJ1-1	CSVERQINTEAFF
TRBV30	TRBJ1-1	CAWSFPTGENTEAFF
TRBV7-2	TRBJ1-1	CASSLEGVPNTEAFF
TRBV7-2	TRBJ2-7	CASSLRGPSLYEQYF
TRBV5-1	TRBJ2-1	CASTRNPGNEQFF
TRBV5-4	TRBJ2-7	CASNLWGVYEQYF
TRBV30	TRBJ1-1	CAWTTFPRGGTNTEAFF
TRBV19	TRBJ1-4	CASSTRAETEKLFF
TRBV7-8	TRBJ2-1	CASSLAYPTSGRGNEQFF
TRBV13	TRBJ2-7	CASSQGLAGGEQYF
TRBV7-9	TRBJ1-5	CASSDDGYSNQPQHF
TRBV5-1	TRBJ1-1	CASSLRSEAFF
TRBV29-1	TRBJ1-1	CSVREGGDTEAFF
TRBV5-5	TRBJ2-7	CASMRGDSEQYF
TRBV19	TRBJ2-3	CASKGLTSTDTQYF
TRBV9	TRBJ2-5	CASSVTGTGLFETQYF
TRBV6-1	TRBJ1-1	CASSPRGDTEAFF
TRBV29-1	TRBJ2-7	CSVSSTPYEQYF
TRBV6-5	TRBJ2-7	CASSYSRTSGSYEQYF
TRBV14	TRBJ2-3	CASRGFSSSTDTQYF
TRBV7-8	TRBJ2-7	CASSLKVYEQYF
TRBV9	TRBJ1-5	CASSDSFKPQHF
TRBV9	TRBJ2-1	CASSLREYAYNEQFF